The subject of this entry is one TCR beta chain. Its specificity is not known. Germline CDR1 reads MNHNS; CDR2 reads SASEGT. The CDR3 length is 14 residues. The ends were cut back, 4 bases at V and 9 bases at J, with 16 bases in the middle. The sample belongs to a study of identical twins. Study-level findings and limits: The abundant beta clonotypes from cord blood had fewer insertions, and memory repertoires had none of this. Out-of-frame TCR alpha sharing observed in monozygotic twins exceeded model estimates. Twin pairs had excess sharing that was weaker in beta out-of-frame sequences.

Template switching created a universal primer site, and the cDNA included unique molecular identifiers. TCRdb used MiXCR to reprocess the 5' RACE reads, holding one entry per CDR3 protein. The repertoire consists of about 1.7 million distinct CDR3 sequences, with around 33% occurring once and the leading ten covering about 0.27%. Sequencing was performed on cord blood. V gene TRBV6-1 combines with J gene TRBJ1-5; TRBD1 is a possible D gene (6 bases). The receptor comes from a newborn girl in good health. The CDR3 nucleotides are TGTGCCAGCAGTGTTGGAACAGGGCGACCGCCCCAGCATTTT. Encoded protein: CASSVGTGRPPQHF.